The 22 T cell receptor beta chains listed next were all sequenced from one sample in a study of shared clonotypes between healthy human individuals. Some clones are missing from TCRdb's copy, which holds only in-frame ones; the method was immunoSEQ multiplex PCR. The sample consists of 400,000 to 550,000 clones, about 80% of them appearing once. Sample: PBMCs. Every receptor here comes from a woman in her thirties or forties in good health. Some clones in this sample may be carry-over from other donors' samples.

The rearrangement links TRBV14 to TRBJ1-1, with TRBD1 identical over 7 bases. CDR1 is SGHDN and CDR2 is FVKESK in the germline V gene. V lost 1 base to trimming and J lost 0 bases; unmatched junction nucleotides: 2. This CDR3 comprises 15 residues. The CDR3: CASSQGGTVNTEAFF. CDR3 DNA: TGTGCCAGCAGCCAAGGGGGGACAGTGAACACTGAAGCTTTCTTT.

The chain carries TRBV28 and TRBJ2-3, with D possibly being TRBD1 (6 bases). CDR3 size: 16 residues. Trimming took 2 bases from V and 1 from J, leaving 13 bases between them. CDR1 and CDR2 from the germline V gene are MDHEN and SYDVKM. CDR3 sequence (DNA): TGTGCCAGCAGTTTAGCCACAGGGCGCGGCACAGATACGCAGTATTTT. The encoded protein is CASSLATGRGTDTQYF.

V usage is TRBV4-2 and J usage is TRBJ2-7; D is perhaps TRBD1 (6 bases). The CDR3 is made up of 17 amino acids. CDR1 is LGHNA and CDR2 is YNFKEQ in the germline V gene. Trimming left V 0 bases short and J 3 bases short, with 18 bases between. The CDR3 bases are TGTGCCAGCAGCCAAGATGGTTTCGGGCAGGGGAACTACGAGCAGTACTTC. It translates to CASSQDGFGQGNYEQYF.

J is TRBJ2-2 and V is TRBV6-6; 7 bases agree with TRBD2. Germline V gene sequence: CDR1 MNHNY, CDR2 SVGAGI (reference sequence). The junction had 1 base not matched to a gene; V was cut back by 6 bases and J by 0 bases. The CDR3 contains 14 residues. This CDR3 is CASSLAANTGELFF. In nucleotides, the CDR3 is TGTGCCAGCAGCCTAGCGGCGAACACCGGGGAGCTGTTTTTT.

The genes are TRBV10-3 and TRBJ2-5; 9 nucleotides line up with TRBD2. The ends lost 8 bases at V and 4 bases at J; junction bases unmatched: 8. The CDR3 totals 14 residues. Germline CDR1 is ENHRY and CDR2 is SYGVKD. The CDR3 sequence is CAIGAGGRLETQYF. In DNA form, the CDR3 reads TGTGCCATCGGCGCGGGAGGGAGATTAGAGACCCAGTACTTC.

A single count supports this clone. Possible read error: a much larger clone is one base away. The chain combines TRBV29-1 with TRBJ1-1; a possible D gene is TRBD1 (5 bases). The CDR3 is made up of 12 amino acids. CDR1 is SQVTM and CDR2 is ANQGSEA in the germline V gene. The CDR3 spells CSAEVRGTEAFF. CDR3 nucleotides: TGCAGCGCTGAAGTTAGGGGAACTGAAGCTTTCTTT.

The V and J genes are TRBV4-1 and TRBJ1-4, with 8 bases matching TRBD1. The germline gives CDR1 MGHRA, CDR2 YSYEKL. V lost 2 bases, J lost 7 bases, and 6 bases stayed unmatched. The CDR3 extends over 15 amino acids. The CDR3 bases are TGCGCCAGCAGCCAACCCACAGGGGGGAGTGAAAAACTGTTTTTT. This sequence encodes CASSQPTGGSEKLFF.

This clone was recorded a few times. The J gene is TRBJ1-1, the V gene TRBV7-9; unclear D gene. Germline values: CDR1 SEHNR, CDR2 FQNEAQ (reference sequence). The V gene lost 5 bases and the J gene lost 7 bases, with 14 bases spanning the gap. The CDR3 runs to 13 residues. The DNA of the CDR3 is TGTGCCAGCAGCCAGCAGGTAGTGAGTGAAGCTTTCTTT. It specifies CASSQQVVSEAFF.

This clone occurred a few times. The chain is built from TRBV29-1 and TRBJ1-5; 9 bases agree with TRBD1. The CDR3 spans 13 residues. CDR1 SQVTM and CDR2 ANQGSEA come from the germline V gene. V lost 7 bases and J lost 5; bases outside the gene matches: 6. The CDR3 region is CSAQTGGDQPQHF. The CDR3 bases are TGCAGCGCCCAGACAGGGGGGGATCAGCCCCAGCATTTT. Filled out from reference TRBV29-1 and TRBJ1-5, the complete variable domain reads SAVISQKPSRDICQRGTSLTIQCQVDSQVTMMFWYRQQPGQSLTLIATANQGSEATYESGFVIDKFPISRPNLTFSTLTVSNMSPEDSSIYLCSAQTGGDQPQHFGDGTRLSIL.

This chain uses TRBV5-1 with TRBJ1-3, with D unclear. Germline V lookup: CDR1 SGHRS, CDR2 YFSETQ. The germline V and J ends were trimmed by 0 bases and 0 bases, with 10 bases remaining between them. The CDR3 is 16 residues long. CDR3 amino acids: CASSLDVTSSGNTIYF. CDR3 nucleotide sequence: TGCGCCAGCAGCTTGGACGTGACGAGCTCTGGAAACACCATATATTTT.

This chain connects TRBV9 to TRBJ2-5; TRBD1 might be the D (7 bases). The V end was cut by 0 bases, the J end by 5 bases, with 17 bases between. This CDR3 is built from 16 residues. Germline V CDR1 and CDR2: SGDLS, YYNGEE. The CDR3 DNA reads as TGTGCCAGCAGCGTAGGTGGAGGGGGCCATGTTGAGACCCAGTACTTC. Amino acids: CASSVGGGGHVETQYF.

Only a few counts were recorded for this clone. The chain is built from TRBV6-1 and TRBJ2-7, with D hard to call. Trimming shortened V by 7 bases and J by 6 bases, and 16 bases separated the two germline ends. The CDR3 totals 13 residues. Looked up from germline, CDR1 is MNHNS and CDR2 is SASEGT. The CDR3 loop is CASTQVGMSEQYF. The CDR3 DNA is TGTGCCAGCACCCAAGTGGGAATGAGCGAGCAGTACTTC.

The rearrangement joins TRBV27 to TRBJ2-3; D might be TRBD2 (6 bases). Trimming stripped 3 bases from V and 8 bases from J, with 15 bases between. CDR1 is MNHEY, CDR2 SMNVEV, per germline (reference sequence). This CDR3 comprises 14 residues. The CDR3 spells CASSFSRELGTQYF. The CDR3, as DNA: TGTGCCAGCAGTTTTAGTCGGGAGTTGGGTACGCAGTATTTT.

In its sample, this clone was seen a few times. The chain combines TRBV5-6 with TRBJ1-1, with D hard to call. V was pared by 1 base and J by 4 bases, with 8 bases between. Per the germline V gene, CDR1 is SGHDT and CDR2 is YYEEEE. The CDR3 covers 13 residues. The DNA of the CDR3 is TGTGCCAGCAGCTTGACCTGGGGCACTGAAGCTTTCTTT. Protein: CASSLTWGTEAFF.

This clone was detected once. This CDR3 is CASSRRGRSGPFGYTF. The CDR3, as DNA: TGTGCCAGCAGCCGGAGAGGACGCTCGGGACCCTTCGGCTACACCTTC. This rearrangement joins TRBV11-2 to TRBJ1-2; D may be TRBD1 (5 bases). Germline V lookup: CDR1 SGHAT, CDR2 FQNNGV. The CDR3 is made up of 16 amino acids. V lost 5 bases and J lost 8, with 24 bases in between.

V is TRBV4-1 and J is TRBJ1-4, with 7 nucleotides matching TRBD1. This CDR3 region has 17 residues. V lost 0 bases and J lost 3; bases outside the gene matches: 7. CDR1 is MGHRA, CDR2 YSYEKL, per germline. The CDR3 spells CASSQDLRRGANEKLFF. The CDR3, as DNA: TGCGCCAGCAGCCAAGATCTCCGCAGGGGGGCTAATGAAAAACTGTTTTTT.

This sequence joins TRBV2 and TRBJ2-7, with TRBD1 matching 8 bases. The junction had 4 bases not matched to a gene; V was cut back by 6 bases and J by 0 bases. CDR3 length: 14 amino acids. From germline, CDR1 is SNHLY and CDR2 FYNNEI. Here the CDR3 DNA reads TGTGCCAGCAGGCCTACAGGGGGCTCCTACGAGCAGTACTTC. This encodes CASRPTGGSYEQYF.

This clone was observed a handful of times. The rearrangement joins TRBV27 to TRBJ1-2; 7 nucleotides line up with TRBD1. The CDR3 runs to 14 residues. V shed 11 bases, J shed 8 bases, and the junction held 17 bases outside the gene matches. Germline CDR1 reads MNHEY; CDR2 reads SMNVEV (reference sequence). The CDR3, as DNA: TGTGCCGGGATACACCTAGGGGGCGGAGGCGGCTACACCTTC. It is translated as CAGIHLGGGGGYTF.

This clone was seen ten or more times. A read error may account for a junction end that differs from germline. V gene TRBV5-3 combines with J gene TRBJ2-1; D is unclear. TRBV5-3 is classed as an ORF, of uncertain function. The CDR3 covers 15 residues. CDR3 in DNA: TGTGCCAGCAGCTTAGTTCCAGAGGCCTACAATGAGCAGTTCTTC. Translating gives CASSLVPEAYNEQFF.

This clone was counted ten times or more. Additional DNA sequences in this sample encode the identical CDR3. This chain joins TRBV30 and TRBJ1-5, with TRBD1 as a possible D gene (6 bases). This CDR3 has 13 amino acids. In germline, CDR1 is GTSNPN, CDR2 SVGIG (reference sequence). V lost 1 base and J lost 2, with 6 bases in between. The CDR3 sequence is CAWSGQGNQPQHF. The CDR3 DNA sequence: TGTGCCTGGAGTGGACAGGGCAATCAGCCCCAGCATTTT. Together with reference TRBV30 and TRBJ1-5, the CDR3 gives the full variable domain: SQTIHQWPATLVQPVGSPLSLECTVEGTSNPNLYWYRQAAGRGLQLLFYSVGIGQISSEVPQNLSASRPQDRQFILSSKKLLLSDSGFYLCAWSGQGNQPQHFGDGTRLSIL.

The genes are TRBV10-3 and TRBJ2-2, with 15 positions matching TRBD2. The CDR3 is 18 residues long. After removal of 7 bases from V and 1 base from J, the junction contained 7 bases not matched to a gene. CDR1 ENHRY and CDR2 SYGVKD come from the germline V gene. The CDR3 reads CAINKGLAGGGNTGELFF. CDR3 bases: TGTGCCATCAATAAGGGACTAGCGGGAGGAGGGAACACCGGGGAGCTGTTTTTT.

The rearrangement links TRBV28 to TRBJ2-7; 8 bases are a match to TRBD1. The V gene's germline CDR1 is MDHEN and CDR2 SYDVKM. Trimming cost V 7 bases and J 6 bases; bases outside gene matches: 5. This CDR3 spans 12 amino acids. The CDR3: CASTTTGAEQYF. The CDR3 DNA is TGTGCCAGCACCACGACAGGGGCCGAGCAGTACTTC.